The source of this T cell receptor beta chain is a study of blood T cells in healthy people across ages. This clonotype was observed a single time. Possible read error: a much larger clone is one base away. Combining a sample-barcoded 5' primer with a J-beta primer mix, a second PCR ran for roughly 7 to 12 cycles. TCRdb itself ran the 5' RACE reads through MiXCR, one entry per CDR3 protein. This table has 750,000 to 950,000 distinct CDR3 sequences, about 28% appearing once. This sample was shared with a second study, whose subject was T cells of mothers and their children.

Sequencing was carried out using blood. The receptor was isolated from a woman aged 40 to 55 in good health.

Here the CDR3 DNA reads TGTGCCACCAGTGATTTGACACGCTCTCATGAGCAGTACTTC. Amino acid sequence: CATSDLTRSHEQYF. This chain uses TRBV24-1 with TRBJ2-7; D gene ambiguous. With 0 bases removed from V and 7 bases from J, the gap between germline ends came to 12 bases. Per germline, CDR1 KGHDR and CDR2 SFDVKD. The CDR3 covers 14 residues.